Listed below are T cell receptor beta chains from one sample, sequenced in a study of shared clonotypes between healthy human individuals. Repertoires were generated with immunoSEQ multiplex PCR, while TCRdb's copy carries only in-frame clones and drops some. The repertoire holds roughly 850,000 clones, with 96% as singletons. The sample consisted of naive CD8+ T cells sorted from blood. Receptors were obtained from a man in his thirties or forties in good health. The CDR3 runs from the conserved cysteine through the conserved F or W. Expanded clones are given a class, and other clones once, few, many or no size at all.

J: TRBJ2-1; size: NA; V: TRBV7-9; CDR3: CASVQAGTSVYNEQFF
J: TRBJ1-1; size: NA; V: TRBV20-1; CDR3: CSAEGVTEAFF
J: TRBJ1-5; size: NA; V: TRBV6-6; CDR3: CATLGPPNSNQPQHF
J: TRBJ2-7; size: NA; V: TRBV27; CDR3: CASSFRWSYEQYF
J: TRBJ2-1; size: NA; V: TRBV6-1; CDR3: CASSEGGEAYNEQFF
J: TRBJ2-1; size: NA; V: TRBV7-9; CDR3: CASSLREGLYNEQFF
J: TRBJ2-7; size: NA; V: TRBV5-4; CDR3: CASSGGTSATYEQYF
J: TRBJ2-3; size: NA; V: TRBV4-2; CDR3: CASSPRGSNQIDTQYF
J: TRBJ2-1; size: NA; V: TRBV11-2; CDR3: CASSGSGGLREQFF
J: TRBJ2-1; size: NA; V: TRBV6-5; CDR3: CASSYSGGSRNEQFF
J: TRBJ2-5; size: once; V: TRBV7-9; CDR3: CASRGQVRETQYF
J: TRBJ2-5; size: NA; V: TRBV10-3; CDR3: CAISLPPETGGRPETQYF
J: TRBJ2-5; size: NA; V: TRBV9; CDR3: CASSVASQETQYF
J: TRBJ1-3; size: NA; V: TRBV18; CDR3: CASSPSPILARTGNTIYF
J: TRBJ2-7; size: NA; V: TRBV20-1; CDR3: CSGPWGYEQYF
J: TRBJ2-3; size: NA; V: TRBV14; CDR3: CASSQEGLSTDTQYF
J: TRBJ2-1; size: NA; V: TRBV25-1; CDR3: CASSEGVASIF
J: TRBJ2-1; size: once; V: TRBV19; CDR3: CASSNRDRDNEQFF
J: TRBJ2-2; size: NA; V: TRBV11-2; CDR3: CASSLVPGVNTGELFF
J: TRBJ2-5; size: NA; V: TRBV2; CDR3: CAREWEGAGETQYF
J: TRBJ2-7; size: NA; V: TRBV27; CDR3: CASSFRGLDRAPHEQYF
J: TRBJ2-7; size: NA; V: TRBV5-1; CDR3: CASSNPSGTGSYEQYF
J: TRBJ2-5; size: NA; V: TRBV7-6; CDR3: CASSLVDSRETQYF
J: TRBJ2-3; size: NA; V: TRBV29-1; CDR3: CSDLPRTSTDTQYF
J: TRBJ2-7; size: NA; V: TRBV11-2; CDR3: CASSLEAGSFEQYF
J: TRBJ2-5; size: NA; V: TRBV14; CDR3: CASSSRRTYQETQYF
J: TRBJ1-2; size: NA; V: TRBV7-8; CDR3: CASSQGQANYGYTF
J: TRBJ2-1; size: NA; V: TRBV29-1; CDR3: CSVEGADRETYNEQFF
J: TRBJ1-2; size: once; V: TRBV9; CDR3: CASSARRRDGYTF
J: TRBJ2-7; size: NA; V: TRBV10-3; CDR3: CAIRGIGSYEQYF
J: TRBJ1-2; size: once; V: TRBV21-1; CDR3: CASSKGSQGGYGYTF
J: TRBJ2-2; size: NA; V: TRBV4-2; CDR3: CASSQQITGTLNTGELFF
J: TRBJ1-5; size: NA; V: TRBV6-5; CDR3: CASSSGQGAGQPQHF
J: TRBJ2-3; size: NA; V: TRBV27; CDR3: CASSTLKAGGSTDTQYF
J: TRBJ2-7; size: NA; V: TRBV7-9; CDR3: CASSLVPQSYSYEQYF
J: TRBJ1-5; size: NA; V: TRBV7-2; CDR3: CASTSGITVNQPQHF
J: TRBJ2-7; size: NA; V: TRBV5-1; CDR3: CASSLTQGKSPGYEQYF
J: TRBJ2-1; size: NA; V: TRBV2; CDR3: CASPEGNNEQFF
J: TRBJ2-6; size: NA; V: TRBV2; CDR3: CASSETGGGGANVLTF
J: TRBJ2-1; size: NA; V: TRBV7-8; CDR3: CASSDKIGHYNEQFF